These 16 T cell receptor beta chains originate from one sample sequenced in a study of radiotherapy plus CTLA-4 blockade in lung cancer. The data were produced by immunoSEQ multiplex PCR, yet TCRdb's version contains in-frame clones alone and is incomplete. The sample lists tens of thousands of clones; around 80% were seen once. This specimen consisted of peripheral blood, obtained from a patient treated with radiotherapy plus ipilimumab. The receptors shown here come from a human donor with non-small cell lung cancer who had a complete response to radiotherapy plus ipilimumab.

V and J are TRBV9 and TRBJ1-5; 11 positions match TRBD1. The J segment lost 7 bases and the V segment lost 1 base, leaving 4 bases of the junction unmatched. The CDR3 spans 15 residues. CDR1 is SGDLS and CDR2 is YYNGEE in the germline V gene. In DNA form, the CDR3 reads TGTGCCAGCAGCGTAACGGGACAGGGGGGACAGCCCCAGCATTTT. Translating gives CASSVTGQGGQPQHF.

V gene TRBV15 combines with J gene TRBJ2-1; 13 bases align to TRBD2. The germline gives CDR1 LNHNV, CDR2 YYDKDF (reference sequence). The junction had 1 base not matched to a gene; V was cut back by 4 bases and J by 4 bases. The CDR3 has 15 residues. In DNA form, the CDR3 reads TGTGCCACCAGCAAGACTAGCGGGGGGTACAATGAGCAGTTCTTC. This encodes CATSKTSGGYNEQFF.

The CDR3 DNA reads TGTGCCAGCAGCTTGGGCCCGAATCAGCCCCAGCATTTT. It is translated as CASSLGPNQPQHF. V and J are TRBV5-6 and TRBJ1-5; D unclear. Looked up from germline, CDR1 is SGHDT and CDR2 is YYEEEE. V lost 0 bases, J lost 4 bases, and 5 bases lay in between. CDR3 length: 13 residues.

The chain links TRBV10-2 to TRBJ2-5; 16 bases match TRBD2. V lost 7 bases, J lost 2 bases, and 13 bases stayed unmatched. This CDR3 spans 19 amino acids. Germline-derived CDR1 and CDR2 are WSHSY and SAAADI. The DNA for the CDR3 is TGCGCCAGCACTCACCCGGGACTAGCGGGGGGGTACCGTCAAGAGACCCAGTACTTC. Its protein is CASTHPGLAGGYRQETQYF.

This chain connects TRBV5-1 to TRBJ2-7; D may be TRBD2 (5 bases). In germline, CDR1 is SGHRS, CDR2 YFSETQ. The V end lost 5 bases, the J end lost 0 bases, and 9 bases lay between the germline ends. This CDR3 has 13 residues. CDR3: CASSAGSSYEQYF. As DNA, the CDR3 is TGCGCCAGCAGTGCGGGTAGCTCCTACGAGCAGTACTTC.

The chain carries TRBV5-5 and TRBJ2-1, with a weak D call TRBD2 (5 bases). The CDR3 has 13 residues. Germline V lookup: CDR1 SGHKS, CDR2 YYEKEE (reference sequence). V was clipped by 3 bases and J by 8 bases, with 12 bases between them. CDR3 DNA: TGTGCCAGCAGCTCCGGGAACCCCTATGAGCAGTTCTTC. As protein: CASSSGNPYEQFF.

This chain joins TRBV20-1 and TRBJ2-7; D is undetermined. Germline V CDR1 and CDR2: DFQATT, SNEGSKA (reference sequence). The CDR3 covers 11 residues. The V gene lost 2 bases and the J gene lost 4 bases, with 6 bases spanning the gap. The CDR3 spells CSARSVYEQYF. The CDR3, as DNA: TGCAGTGCTAGATCAGTTTACGAGCAGTACTTC.

V gene TRBV9 combines with J gene TRBJ1-1, with 7 bases aligning to TRBD1. The germline gives CDR1 SGDLS, CDR2 YYNGEE. The CDR3 runs 15 residues. V dropped 1 base and J dropped 1; count of bases not matched to a gene: 4. CDR3 residues: CASSVRDRQNTEAFF. The CDR3 DNA is TGTGCCAGCAGCGTAAGGGACAGACAGAACACTGAAGCTTTCTTT.

This chain uses TRBV7-9 with TRBJ2-2; D is possibly TRBD2 (5 bases). The CDR3 runs to 15 residues. Trimming removed 4 bases at V and 6 bases at J, with 15 bases between. The germline gives CDR1 SEHNR, CDR2 FQNEAQ (reference sequence). CDR3 in amino acids: CASSSRRALSGELFF. The CDR3 coding sequence is TGTGCCAGCAGCTCCCGGCGGGCCCTTTCCGGGGAGCTGTTTTTT.

There are a few counts of this clone. This chain joins TRBV18 and TRBJ2-3, with a weak D call TRBD2 (6 bases). Germline CDR1 reads KGHSH; CDR2 reads LQKENI. V dropped 3 bases and J dropped 2 bases, with 9 bases sitting between them. The CDR3 contains 14 residues. CDR3: CASSPSGFTDTQYF. Written as DNA, the CDR3 is TGTGCCAGCTCACCGAGCGGGTTCACAGATACGCAGTATTTT.

This rearrangement joins TRBV2 to TRBJ1-3; D call uncertain. From germline, CDR1 is SNHLY and CDR2 FYNNEI. This CDR3 has 13 residues. V was cut by 7 bases and J by 1 base, with 8 bases left in between. The CDR3 sequence is CASTGRSGNTIYF. The CDR3, as DNA: TGTGCCAGCACCGGCCGTTCTGGAAACACCATATATTTT.

This clone turned up a few times. The gene calls are TRBV9 and TRBJ1-1, with unresolved D. CDR1 SGDLS and CDR2 YYNGEE come from the germline V gene. Trimming stripped 3 bases from V and 0 bases from J, with 12 bases between. There are 15 residues in the CDR3. The DNA for the CDR3 is TGTGCCAGCAGCGAGGTGGCCGGGTTGAACACTGAAGCTTTCTTT. This encodes CASSEVAGLNTEAFF.

V is TRBV6-1 and J is TRBJ2-3, with 7 bases lining up with TRBD2. Germline V gene sequence: CDR1 MNHNS, CDR2 SASEGT. V shed 8 bases, J shed 3 bases, and the junction held 8 bases outside the gene matches. The CDR3 contains 14 residues. The CDR3 spells CASWTRSRTDTQYF. The DNA of the CDR3 is TGTGCCAGCTGGACTAGAAGTAGGACAGATACGCAGTATTTT.

The chain couples TRBV11-2 to TRBJ2-7; maybe TRBD2 (6 bases). V lost 5 bases and J 7 bases, leaving 18 bases between the germline ends. The CDR3 consists of 14 residues. CDR1 is SGHAT and CDR2 is FQNNGV in the germline V gene. CDR3 nucleotides: TGTGCCAGCAGCCTACAGGACTCACGGGGGGAGCAGTACGTC. Its translation: CASSLQDSRGEQYV.

This chain uses TRBV27 with TRBJ2-1, with 12 bases that match TRBD2. The CDR3 spans 15 residues. J was trimmed by 5 bases and V by 6 bases; bases with no gene match: 5. Germline CDR1 reads MNHEY; CDR2 reads SMNVEV (reference sequence). The CDR3 is CASSPTSGRNNEQFF. The CDR3 DNA sequence: TGTGCCAGCAGCCCTACTAGCGGGAGGAACAATGAGCAGTTCTTC.

J is TRBJ2-2 and V is TRBV7-2; D is undetermined. V shed 4 bases and J shed 8 bases, with 20 bases lying between them. The CDR3 is made up of 16 amino acids. Germline V gives CDR1 SGHTA, CDR2 FQGNSA. This CDR3 is CASSSHLSRWSGELFF. CDR3 nucleotides: TGTGCCAGCAGCTCGCACCTGAGTAGATGGTCTGGGGAGCTGTTTTTT.